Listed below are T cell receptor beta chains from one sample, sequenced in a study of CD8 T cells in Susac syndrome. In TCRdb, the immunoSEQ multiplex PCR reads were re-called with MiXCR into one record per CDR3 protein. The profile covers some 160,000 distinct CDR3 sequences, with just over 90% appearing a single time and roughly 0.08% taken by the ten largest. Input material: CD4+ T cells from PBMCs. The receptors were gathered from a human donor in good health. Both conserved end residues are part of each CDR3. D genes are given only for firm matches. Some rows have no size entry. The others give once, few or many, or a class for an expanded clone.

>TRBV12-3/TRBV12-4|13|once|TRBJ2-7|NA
TGTGCCAGCAGCCGGGGCCGAACCTACGAGCAGTACTTC
CASSRGRTYEQYF
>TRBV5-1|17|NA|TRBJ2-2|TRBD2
TGCGCCAGCAGCTCGAGAGGGACTAGCGAAAGCGCCGGGGAGCTGTTTTTT
CASSSRGTSESAGELFF
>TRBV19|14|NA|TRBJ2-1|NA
TGTGCCAGTAGCCCGGGAAGGTACTACAATGAGCAGTTCTTC
CASSPGRYYNEQFF
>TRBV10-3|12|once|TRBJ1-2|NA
TGTGCCATCAGTGGAGTAAACTATGGCTACACCTTC
CAISGVNYGYTF
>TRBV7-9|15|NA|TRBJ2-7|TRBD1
TGTGCCAGCAGCTTATCACTGAGAGACAGGGGCGAGCAGTACTTC
CASSLSLRDRGEQYF
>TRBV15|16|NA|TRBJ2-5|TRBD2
TGTGCCACCAGCAGAGAGGTAGCGGGGGGGCAAGAGACCCAGTACTTC
CATSREVAGGQETQYF
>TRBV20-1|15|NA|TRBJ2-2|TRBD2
TGCAGTGCGACTACTAGCGGACTTAACACCGGGGAGCTGTTTTTT
CSATTSGLNTGELFF
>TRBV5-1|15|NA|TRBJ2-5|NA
TGCGCCAGCAGCTTGGTGATGTCCTCGGGGGAGACCCAGTACTTC
CASSLVMSSGETQYF
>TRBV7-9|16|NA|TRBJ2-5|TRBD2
TGTGCCAGCTTGCCCGGAAGCGGGAGGGCCTGGGAGACCCAGTACTTC
CASLPGSGRAWETQYF
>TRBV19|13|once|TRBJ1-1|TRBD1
TGTGCCAGTACCCCCCGGGACAGGGAACGAGCTTTCTTT
CASTPRDRERAFF
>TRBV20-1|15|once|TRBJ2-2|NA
TGCAGTGCCAAATTCGGACAGGGACTAGCCGGGGAGCTGTTTTTT
CSAKFGQGLAGELFF
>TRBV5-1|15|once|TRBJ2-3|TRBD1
TGCGCCAGCAGTCACCGTGGACAGGGCACAGATACGCAGTATTTT
CASSHRGQGTDTQYF
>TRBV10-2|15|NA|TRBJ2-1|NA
TGCGCCAGCAGCATCATACAGCCGGCCTACAATGAGCAGTTCTTC
CASSIIQPAYNEQFF
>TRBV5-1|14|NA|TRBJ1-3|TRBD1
TGCGCCAGCAGCCCCGGACAGGGTGGAAACACCATATATTTT
CASSPGQGGNTIYF
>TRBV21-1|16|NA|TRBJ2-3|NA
TGTGCCAGCAGCAAAAAAACGGACAGGGGCACAGATACGCAGTATTTT
CASSKKTDRGTDTQYF
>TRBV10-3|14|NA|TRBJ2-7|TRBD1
TGTGCCATCAGTGTGGGACAGCGTAGTTACGAGCAGTACTTC
CAISVGQRSYEQYF